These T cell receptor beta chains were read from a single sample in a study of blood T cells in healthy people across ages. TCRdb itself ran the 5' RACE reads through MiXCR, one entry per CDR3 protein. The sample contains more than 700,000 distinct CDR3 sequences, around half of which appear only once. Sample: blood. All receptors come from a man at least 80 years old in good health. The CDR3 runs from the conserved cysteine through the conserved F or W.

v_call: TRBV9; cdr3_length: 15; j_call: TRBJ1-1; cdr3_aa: CASSAWGGRNTEAFF
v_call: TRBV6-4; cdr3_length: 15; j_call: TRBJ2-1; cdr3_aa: CASSDGQGNYNEQFF
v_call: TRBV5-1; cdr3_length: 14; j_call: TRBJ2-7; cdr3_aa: CASSGNGQSYEQYF
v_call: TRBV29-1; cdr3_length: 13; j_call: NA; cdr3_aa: CSVAQDRGGIQYF
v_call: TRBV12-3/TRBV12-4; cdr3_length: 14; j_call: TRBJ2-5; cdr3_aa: CASSSQGPEETQYF
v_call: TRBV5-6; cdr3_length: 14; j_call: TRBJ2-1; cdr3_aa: CASHRELAGNEQFF
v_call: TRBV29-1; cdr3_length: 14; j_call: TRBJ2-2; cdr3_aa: CSVRTGGGSGELFF
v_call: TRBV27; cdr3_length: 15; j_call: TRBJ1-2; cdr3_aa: CASTSTSGILYGYTF
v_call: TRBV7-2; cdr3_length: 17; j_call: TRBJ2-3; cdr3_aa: CASSLGAGSRGTDTQYF
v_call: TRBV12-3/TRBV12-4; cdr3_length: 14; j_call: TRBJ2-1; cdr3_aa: CASSIGAGSNEQFF
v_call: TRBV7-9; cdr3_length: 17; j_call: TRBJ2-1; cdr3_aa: CASSSSSLAGVGNEQFF
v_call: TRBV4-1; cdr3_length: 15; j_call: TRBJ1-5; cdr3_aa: CASSQDRRVNQPQHF
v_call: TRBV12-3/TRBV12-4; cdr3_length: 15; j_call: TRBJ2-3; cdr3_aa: CASSLGQGGADTQYF
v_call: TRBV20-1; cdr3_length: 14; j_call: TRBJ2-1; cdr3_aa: CSASHPGGYNEQFF
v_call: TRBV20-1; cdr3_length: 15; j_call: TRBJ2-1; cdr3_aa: CSARDLGLARNEQFF
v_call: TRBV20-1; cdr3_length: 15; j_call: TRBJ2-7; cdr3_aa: CSPLQGLASSYEQYF
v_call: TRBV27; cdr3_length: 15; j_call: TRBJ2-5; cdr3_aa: CASRRQGTGQETQYF
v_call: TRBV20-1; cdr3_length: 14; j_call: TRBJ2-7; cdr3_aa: CSARVASGIYEQYF
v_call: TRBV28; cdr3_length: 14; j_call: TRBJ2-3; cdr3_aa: CASSRRSSTDTQYF
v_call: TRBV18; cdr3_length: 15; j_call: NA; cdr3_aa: CASSPFQGDENIQYF
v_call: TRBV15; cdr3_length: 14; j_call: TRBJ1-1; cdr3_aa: CATSRGLRNTEAFF
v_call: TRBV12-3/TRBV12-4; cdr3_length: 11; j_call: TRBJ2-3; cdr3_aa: CASKMADTQYF
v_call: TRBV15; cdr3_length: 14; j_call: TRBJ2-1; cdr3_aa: CATSRVLANNEQFF
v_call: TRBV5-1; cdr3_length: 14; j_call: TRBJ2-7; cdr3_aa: CASSRDSLGNEQYF